This T cell receptor (beta chain) was captured in a study of T cell responses to AZD1222 COVID-19 vaccine. The study, taken as a whole, reports: The span of vaccine-associated CD4 TCRs extended across spike, with dominance at 160-218 and 743-854. In a largely white British group with more females than males, clonal diversity was possibly underestimated. In the spike-specific TCR repertoire, nearly half reportedly target unmutated variant regions.

On this clone itself: No antigen is known for it.

The repertoire was sequenced with immunoSEQ multiplex PCR; TCRdb's copy has only in-frame clones and lacks some. The sample has around 180,000 clones, around 89% seen once; the top ten hold 25% to 30%. The CDR3 has 15 residues. Per germline, CDR1 SGHTA and CDR2 FQGNSA. V shed 5 bases and J shed 2 bases, with 16 bases lying between them. The chain links TRBV7-2 to TRBJ2-7, with D possibly matching TRBD1 (5 bases). The TCR comes from an adult who received the AZD1222 COVID-19 vaccine. Sequenced material: peripheral blood, taken 28 days after the second AZD1222 dose. The CDR3 nucleotides are TGTGCCAGCAGCCCGGACACCCCCCGAACCTACGAGCAGTACTTC. Translation: CASSPDTPRTYEQYF.